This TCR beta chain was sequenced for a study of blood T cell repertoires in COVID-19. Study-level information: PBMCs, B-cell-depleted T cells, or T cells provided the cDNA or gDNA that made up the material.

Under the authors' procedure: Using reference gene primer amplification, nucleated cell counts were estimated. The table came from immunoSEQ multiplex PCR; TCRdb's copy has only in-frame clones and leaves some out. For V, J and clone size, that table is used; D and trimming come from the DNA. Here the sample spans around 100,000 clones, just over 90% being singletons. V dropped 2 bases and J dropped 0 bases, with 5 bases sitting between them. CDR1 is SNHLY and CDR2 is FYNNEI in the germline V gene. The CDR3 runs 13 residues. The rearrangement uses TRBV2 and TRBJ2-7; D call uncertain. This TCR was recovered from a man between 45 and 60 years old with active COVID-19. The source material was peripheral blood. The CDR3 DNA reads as TGTGCCAGCAGTGAACCCAGCTCCTACGAGCAGTACTTC. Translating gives CASSEPSSYEQYF.